This T cell receptor (beta chain) emerged from a study of blood T cell repertoires in COVID-19. Generated by immunoSEQ multiplex PCR, the TCRdb table keeps only in-frame clones and is missing some. The sample consists of 150,000 or so clones, around 80% of them appearing once. The germline gives CDR1 LGHDT, CDR2 YNNKEL (reference sequence). Trimming stripped 4 bases from V and 0 bases from J, with 16 bases between. This CDR3 comprises 17 residues. This receptor was taken from a human donor with acute or convalescent COVID-19. The donor label of this sample is uncertain. The chain carries TRBV3-1 (or the pseudogene TRBV3-2) and TRBJ1-3; D is perhaps TRBD1 (6 bases). Source material: peripheral blood. The CDR3 coding sequence is TGTGCCAGCAGCCCCGGGACACCTGACTTCTCTGGAAACACCATATATTTT. Protein sequence: CASSPGTPDFSGNTIYF.